Following are 20 T cell receptor beta chains from one sample sequenced in a study of PD-L1 blockade in urothelial cancer. The time point denotes: peripheral blood 6 weeks after treatment start. Generated by immunoSEQ multiplex PCR, the TCRdb table keeps only in-frame clones and is missing some. The sample has more than 40,000 clones; 83% are singletons. The sequenced sample was PBMCs, obtained around atezolizumab (anti-PD-L1) treatment. The receptors here all came from a man aged 55 to 70 with urothelial cancer.

This chain connects TRBV6-5 to TRBJ2-3; 8 nucleotides align to TRBD1. Germline assignment: CDR1 MNHEY and CDR2 SVGAGI. Trimming took 5 bases from V and 2 from J; bases not matched to a gene: 6. This CDR3 spans 15 amino acids. CDR3 sequence: CASSQPGQATDTQYF. For the CDR3, the DNA is TGTGCCAGCAGTCAACCGGGACAGGCCACAGATACGCAGTATTTT.

The chain combines TRBV9 with TRBJ2-1; 14 bases are a match to TRBD2. CDR3 length equals 17 residues. Losses at the gene ends were 0 bases for V and 4 bases for J; bases not matched to a gene: 3. Per the germline V gene, CDR1 is SGDLS and CDR2 is YYNGEE. DNA for the CDR3: TGTGCCAGCAGCGTAGGACTAGCGGGGGGGATGTACAATGAGCAGTTCTTC. Translated, it gives CASSVGLAGGMYNEQFF.

The chain has TRBV28 and TRBJ2-3; 13 bases map to TRBD2. This CDR3 has 18 amino acids. From germline, CDR1 is MDHEN and CDR2 SYDVKM. V lost 3 bases, J lost 5 bases, and 11 bases stayed unmatched. In nucleotides, the CDR3 is TGTGCCAGCAGTTTGGACCCCCGACTAGCGGGGGGTAAAGATACGCAGTATTTT. Translation gives CASSLDPRLAGGKDTQYF.

In its sample, this clone was seen a few times. Here the CDR3 reads CASSVGDRQFF. The CDR3 DNA reads TGTGCCAGCAGTGTAGGAGATAGGCAGTTCTTC. The chain links TRBV2 to TRBJ2-1; D gene uncertain. This CDR3 contains 11 residues. V dropped 4 bases and J dropped 12 bases, with 10 bases sitting between them. Germline CDR1 SNHLY, CDR2 FYNNEI. The full variable domain, completed using reference TRBV2 and TRBJ2-1, is EPEVTQTPSHQVTQMGQEVILRCVPISNHLYFYWYRQILGQKVEFLVSFYNNEISEKSEIFDDQFSVERPDGSNFTLKIRSTKLEDSAMYFCASSVGDRQFFGPGTRLTVL.

V gene TRBV28 combines with J gene TRBJ2-6, with TRBD2 matching over 12 bases. The length of the CDR3 is 19 residues. Germline-derived CDR1 and CDR2 are MDHEN and SYDVKM. V lost 2 bases to trimming and J lost 4 bases; unmatched junction nucleotides: 9. The CDR3 spells CASSLRTSGVPPGANVLTF. The CDR3 DNA reads TGTGCCAGCAGTTTACGGACTAGCGGGGTTCCCCCCGGGGCCAACGTCCTGACTTTC.

This sequence joins TRBV5-4 and TRBJ2-1, with 11 positions matching TRBD2. Germline loops: CDR1 SGHNT, CDR2 YYREEE (reference sequence). The CDR3 consists of 17 residues. Trimming cost V 1 base and J 5 bases; bases outside gene matches: 8. In DNA form, the CDR3 reads TGTGCCAGCAGCTTGTTAGCGGGGGGGCCGTCGGACAATGAGCAGTTCTTC. Its protein is CASSLLAGGPSDNEQFF.

This chain uses TRBV20-1 with TRBJ1-2; D uncertain. The germline V and J ends were trimmed by 3 bases and 8 bases, with 10 bases remaining between them. CDR1 and CDR2 (germline): DFQATT, SNEGSKA (reference sequence). The CDR3 is made up of 11 amino acids. The CDR3 sequence: CSARAQAGYTF. The DNA for the CDR3 is TGCAGTGCTAGGGCCCAGGCCGGCTACACCTTC.

The chain recombines TRBV7-2 with TRBJ2-1, with 10 bases matching TRBD2. Germline V gene lookup returns CDR1 SGHTA and CDR2 FQGNSA. The CDR3 runs 14 residues. V was clipped by 6 bases and J by 9 bases; unmatched bases: 8. Here the CDR3 reads CASSRSGGRIEQFF. CDR3 sequence (DNA): TGTGCCAGCAGTCGTAGCGGGGGGCGTATTGAGCAGTTCTTC.

About this clone itself: A read error is likely here: a far larger clone is one base away. The chain employs TRBV25-1 and TRBJ1-1; no clear D gene. The V end was cut by 4 bases, the J end by 1 base, with 4 bases between. Germline assignment: CDR1 MGHDK and CDR2 SYGVNS. The CDR3 runs to 12 residues. The CDR3 sequence is CASSARNTEAFF. The CDR3 bases are TGTGCCAGCAGTGCGAGGAACACTGAAGCTTTCTTT.

This sequence joins TRBV18 and TRBJ2-7; 7 nucleotides line up with TRBD1. The V gene end was trimmed by 3 bases and the J gene end by 6 bases; junction bases not matched to a gene: 11. From germline, CDR1 is KGHSH and CDR2 LQKENI. This CDR3 has 15 amino acids. Here the CDR3 reads CASSPIGDSRAEQYF. In DNA form, the CDR3 reads TGTGCCAGCTCACCGATAGGGGACAGCAGGGCCGAGCAGTACTTC.

V gene TRBV29-1 combines with J gene TRBJ2-5; 12 bases line up with TRBD2. Germline V CDR1 and CDR2: SQVTM, ANQGSEA. The CDR3 is made up of 14 amino acids. J was trimmed by 5 bases and V by 7 bases; bases with no gene match: 8. CDR3 DNA: TGCAGCGCCGCCGGACTAGCGGGGAGGGAGACCCAGTACTTC. It codes for CSAAGLAGRETQYF.

This chain joins TRBV19 and TRBJ1-1, with a weak D call TRBD1 (6 bases). Trimming removed 3 bases at V and 3 bases at J, with 8 bases between. In germline, CDR1 is LNHDA, CDR2 SQIVND (reference sequence). The CDR3 length is 13 residues. The CDR3 DNA reads as TGTGCCAGTAGTATCTACAGGGACACTGAAGCTTTCTTT. Amino acid sequence: CASSIYRDTEAFF.

For the CDR3, the DNA is TGTGCCACCAGCACACAGGGTCGGGGTGGAACTGAAGCTTTCTTT. Translation gives CATSTQGRGGTEAFF. The rearrangement joins TRBV15 to TRBJ1-1; tentative D call: TRBD1 (6 bases). The CDR3 sequence is 15 residues long. CDR1 LNHNV and CDR2 YYDKDF come from the germline V gene (reference sequence). The V end lost 4 bases, the J end lost 5 bases, and 17 bases lay between the germline ends.

This clone was seen only once. The CDR3 DNA is TGTGCCACCGACGACAAGGGGGAGGGCTACACCTTC. Encoded protein: CATDDKGEGYTF. The V gene is TRBV10-3, the J gene TRBJ1-2, with a tentative D call TRBD1 (6 bases). From germline, CDR1 is ENHRY and CDR2 SYGVKD. V lost 10 bases and J lost 8, with 17 bases in between. The CDR3 sequence is 12 residues long.

This clone appeared once. The chain couples TRBV18 to TRBJ2-3; TRBD2 matches at 7 bases. Trimming took 2 bases from V and 0 from J; bases not matched to a gene: 2. Germline V CDR1 and CDR2: KGHSH, LQKENI. The CDR3 has 15 residues. CDR3 coding DNA: TGTGCCAGCTCACCAATGCGGGGGAGCACAGATACGCAGTATTTT. Its translation: CASSPMRGSTDTQYF.

The chain is built from TRBV5-8 and TRBJ2-7; 8 nucleotides match TRBD1. The CDR3 runs to 16 residues. The germline CDR1 and CDR2 sequences are SGHTS and YDEGEE. With V trimmed by 4 bases and J by 3 bases, 12 bases remained unmatched. DNA of the CDR3: TGTGCCAGCAGCGTGCAGGGGGCGGAGGTGTTCTACGAGCAGTACTTC. Its translation is CASSVQGAEVFYEQYF.

The chain combines TRBV19 with TRBJ1-2, with 8 nucleotides matching TRBD1. This CDR3 comprises 20 residues. The J segment lost 1 base and the V segment lost 5 bases, leaving 21 bases of the junction unmatched. In germline, CDR1 is LNHDA, CDR2 SQIVND (reference sequence). The CDR3 DNA follows: TGTGCCAGTAGTTTACCCCGGATCGTGGTCAGGGGGCGTCTTAACTATGGCTACACCTTC. It is translated as CASSLPRIVVRGRLNYGYTF.

V usage is TRBV6-6 and J usage is TRBJ1-5; tentative D call: TRBD1 (5 bases). The V gene lost 0 bases and the J gene lost 1 base, with 7 bases spanning the gap. The CDR3 extends over 15 amino acids. CDR1 MNHNY and CDR2 SVGAGI come from the germline V gene (reference sequence). In nucleotides, the CDR3 is TGTGCCAGCAGTTACTCGACAGCCAGCAATCAGCCCCAGCATTTT. Translating gives CASSYSTASNQPQHF.

The rearrangement uses TRBV28 and TRBJ1-4; the match to TRBD1 covers 7 bases. Trimming cost V 5 bases and J 8 bases; bases outside gene matches: 17. Germline lookup yields CDR1 MDHEN and CDR2 SYDVKM. The CDR3 extends over 17 amino acids. CDR3 DNA sequence: TGTGCCAGCAGTCAGAATCCGACAGGGAGAGGAGGAGAAAAACTGTTTTTT. Protein: CASSQNPTGRGGEKLFF.

The CDR3 region is CASNSYGTPGFF. The CDR3 coding sequence is TGTGCCAGCAACTCCTACGGGACACCCGGGTTTTTT. This sequence joins TRBV6-1 and TRBJ1-4, with D possibly being TRBD1 (6 bases). CDR1 MNHNS and CDR2 SASEGT come from the germline V gene. Trimming removed 7 bases at V and 16 bases at J, with 19 bases between. This CDR3 comprises 12 residues.